The rows below give T cell receptor beta chains drawn from one sample of a study of T cell responses to AZD1222 COVID-19 vaccine. Clones were read by immunoSEQ multiplex PCR, and TCRdb kept only the in-frame ones, dropping some. The sample consists of some 130,000 clones, approximately 92% of them appearing once. The source was peripheral blood, collected 28 days after the second AZD1222 dose. Receptors originate from an adult who received the AZD1222 COVID-19 vaccine. The CDR3 runs from the conserved cysteine through the conserved F or W. The D gene is left open where the match is weak. The size entry is marked missing in some rows and otherwise reads once, few, many or a size class.

d_gene: TRBD1; v_gene: TRBV15; j_gene: TRBJ1-3; abundance: few; CDR3aa: CATSARDRGRGNTIYF; CDR3nt: TGTGCCACCAGCGCCCGGGACAGGGGGCGAGGAAACACCATATATTTT
d_gene: -; v_gene: TRBV7-3; j_gene: TRBJ1-3; abundance: -; CDR3aa: CASLQNGGRAGNTIYF; CDR3nt: TGTGCCAGCCTACAAAACGGGGGCCGGGCTGGAAACACCATATATTTT
d_gene: TRBD1; v_gene: TRBV2; j_gene: TRBJ2-2; abundance: -; CDR3aa: CARPRQGNTGELFF; CDR3nt: TGTGCCAGGCCCCGACAGGGAAACACCGGGGAGCTGTTTTTT
d_gene: -; v_gene: TRBV28; j_gene: TRBJ2-7; abundance: -; CDR3aa: CASGGPTLEQYF; CDR3nt: TGTGCCAGCGGGGGTCCGACACTCGAGCAGTACTTC
d_gene: -; v_gene: TRBV5-1; j_gene: TRBJ2-2; abundance: -; CDR3aa: CASSLQYTGELFF; CDR3nt: TGCGCCAGCAGCTTGCAGTACACCGGGGAGCTGTTTTTT
d_gene: -; v_gene: TRBV9; j_gene: TRBJ1-1; abundance: -; CDR3aa: CASSLGGGVRNTEAFF; CDR3nt: TGTGCCAGCAGCCTCGGCGGGGGGGTTCGAAACACTGAAGCTTTCTTT
d_gene: -; v_gene: TRBV30; j_gene: TRBJ1-5; abundance: -; CDR3aa: CAWSDGGLRGNQPQHF; CDR3nt: TGTGCCTGGAGTGACGGGGGTTTGAGGGGCAATCAGCCCCAGCATTTT
d_gene: -; v_gene: TRBV7-9; j_gene: TRBJ2-7; abundance: few; CDR3aa: CASSLRGSNEQYF; CDR3nt: TGTGCCAGCAGCTTAAGGGGTTCCAACGAGCAGTACTTC
d_gene: TRBD2; v_gene: TRBV29-1; j_gene: TRBJ2-3; abundance: -; CDR3aa: CSVETGLAAFGSDTQYF; CDR3nt: TGCAGCGTTGAAACGGGACTAGCGGCATTTGGGAGTGATACGCAGTATTTT
d_gene: -; v_gene: TRBV19; j_gene: TRBJ2-5; abundance: -; CDR3aa: CASSNAPASQETQYF; CDR3nt: TGTGCCAGTAGTAATGCCCCTGCCTCACAAGAGACCCAGTACTTC
d_gene: TRBD1; v_gene: TRBV28; j_gene: TRBJ1-2; abundance: few; CDR3aa: CASSLSRTGGEGYTF; CDR3nt: TGTGCCAGCAGTTTATCCCGGACAGGGGGTGAAGGCTACACCTTC
d_gene: TRBD1; v_gene: TRBV18; j_gene: TRBJ1-5; abundance: once; CDR3aa: CASTSGTGLNQPQHF; CDR3nt: TGTGCCAGCACCTCGGGGACAGGGCTCAATCAGCCCCAGCATTTT
d_gene: TRBD2; v_gene: TRBV18; j_gene: TRBJ2-7; abundance: -; CDR3aa: CASSLGLAAYEQYF; CDR3nt: TGTGCCAGCTCATTGGGACTAGCGGCCTACGAGCAGTACTTC
d_gene: TRBD2; v_gene: TRBV6-5; j_gene: TRBJ2-7; abundance: -; CDR3aa: CASGASGTTYEQYF; CDR3nt: TGTGCCAGCGGAGCCTCCGGGACTACCTACGAGCAGTACTTC
d_gene: -; v_gene: TRBV2; j_gene: TRBJ2-7; abundance: -; CDR3aa: CASSEGLGNIYEQYF; CDR3nt: TGTGCCAGCAGTGAAGGGCTCGGGAACATCTACGAGCAGTACTTC
d_gene: -; v_gene: TRBV27; j_gene: TRBJ2-2; abundance: -; CDR3aa: CASSPPKSRSNTGELFF; CDR3nt: TGTGCCAGCAGTCCCCCTAAAAGTCGGTCGAACACCGGGGAGCTGTTTTTT
d_gene: TRBD2; v_gene: TRBV5-1; j_gene: TRBJ2-2; abundance: -; CDR3aa: CASRPPGTSGRGVNTGELFF; CDR3nt: TGCGCCAGCAGACCCCCCGGGACTAGCGGGAGAGGGGTGAACACCGGGGAGCTGTTTTTT
d_gene: TRBD1; v_gene: TRBV7-7; j_gene: TRBJ2-7; abundance: -; CDR3aa: CASSPRQGSYEQYF; CDR3nt: TGTGCCAGCAGCCCCCGACAGGGATCCTACGAGCAGTACTTC
d_gene: -; v_gene: TRBV7-7; j_gene: TRBJ2-1; abundance: -; CDR3aa: CASSRGTNNEQFF; CDR3nt: TGTGCCAGCAGCCGTGGGACAAACAATGAGCAGTTCTTC
d_gene: -; v_gene: TRBV5-5; j_gene: TRBJ1-2; abundance: -; CDR3aa: CASSTRDSGYTF; CDR3nt: TGTGCCAGCAGCACTAGGGATTCTGGCTACACCTTC
d_gene: TRBD2; v_gene: TRBV19; j_gene: TRBJ2-1; abundance: -; CDR3aa: CASSKGLAGGTGSYNEQFF; CDR3nt: TGTGCCAGTAGTAAGGGACTAGCGGGAGGAACGGGCTCCTACAATGAGCAGTTCTTC
d_gene: TRBD1; v_gene: TRBV19; j_gene: TRBJ2-1; abundance: -; CDR3aa: CASTLVGQGRAEQFF; CDR3nt: TGTGCCAGTACCTTAGTCGGACAGGGGAGGGCTGAGCAGTTCTTC
d_gene: TRBD1; v_gene: TRBV6-6; j_gene: TRBJ1-5; abundance: -; CDR3aa: CASSYVGTGSNQPQHF; CDR3nt: TGTGCCAGCAGTTACGTCGGGACAGGAAGTAATCAGCCCCAGCATTTT
d_gene: TRBD2; v_gene: TRBV19; j_gene: TRBJ2-1; abundance: few; CDR3aa: CASNSGSYNEQFF; CDR3nt: TGTGCCAGTAATAGCGGGAGTTATAATGAGCAGTTCTTC
d_gene: -; v_gene: TRBV19; j_gene: TRBJ2-7; abundance: -; CDR3aa: CASSIGGYEQYF; CDR3nt: TGTGCCAGTAGTATTGGGGGCTACGAGCAGTACTTC
d_gene: TRBD1; v_gene: TRBV10-3; j_gene: TRBJ2-5; abundance: -; CDR3aa: CATTGGMEETQYF; CDR3nt: TGTGCCACGACAGGGGGGATGGAAGAGACCCAGTACTTC
d_gene: -; v_gene: TRBV5-5; j_gene: TRBJ2-7; abundance: -; CDR3aa: CASSLAEGGYEQYF; CDR3nt: TGTGCCAGCAGCTTGGCCGAGGGTGGATACGAGCAGTACTTC
d_gene: TRBD1; v_gene: TRBV4-3; j_gene: TRBJ1-2; abundance: -; CDR3aa: CASSHRTGPNYGYTF; CDR3nt: TGCGCCAGCAGCCACAGGACAGGCCCCAACTATGGCTACACCTTC
d_gene: -; v_gene: TRBV6-4; j_gene: TRBJ2-7; abundance: -; CDR3aa: CASSPGPRREQYF; CDR3nt: TGTGCCAGCAGTCCGGGACCTCGGCGGGAGCAGTACTTC
d_gene: -; v_gene: TRBV29-1; j_gene: TRBJ2-1; abundance: -; CDR3aa: CSVGGLYNEQFF; CDR3nt: TGCAGCGTTGGTGGACTTTACAATGAGCAGTTCTTC
d_gene: -; v_gene: TRBV4-2; j_gene: TRBJ1-2; abundance: -; CDR3aa: CASSQALGAYGYTF; CDR3nt: TGTGCCAGCAGCCAAGCCTTGGGGGCCTATGGCTACACCTTC
d_gene: -; v_gene: TRBV19; j_gene: TRBJ1-1; abundance: -; CDR3aa: CASSRQGMNTEAFF; CDR3nt: TGTGCCAGTAGTAGGCAGGGGATGAACACTGAAGCTTTCTTT
d_gene: -; v_gene: TRBV7-9; j_gene: TRBJ2-7; abundance: few; CDR3aa: CASSLRGNSYEQYF; CDR3nt: TGTGCCAGCAGCTTACGCGGGAACTCCTACGAGCAGTACTTC
d_gene: -; v_gene: TRBV25-1; j_gene: TRBJ2-2; abundance: -; CDR3aa: CASSPPAIGELFF; CDR3nt: TGTGCCAGCAGCCCTCCGGCAATAGGGGAGCTGTTTTTT
d_gene: -; v_gene: TRBV12-3/TRBV12-4; j_gene: TRBJ1-2; abundance: -; CDR3aa: CASKEQGNYGYTF; CDR3nt: TGTGCCAGCAAAGAACAGGGTAACTATGGCTACACCTTC
d_gene: TRBD2; v_gene: TRBV3-1/TRBV3-2; j_gene: TRBJ2-1; abundance: -; CDR3aa: CASSPQRLATPTQFF; CDR3nt: TGTGCCAGCAGCCCCCAAAGACTAGCCACTCCAACGCAGTTCTTC
d_gene: -; v_gene: TRBV27; j_gene: TRBJ1-6; abundance: few; CDR3aa: CASSPGVGTNSPLHF; CDR3nt: TGTGCCAGCAGTCCGGGGGTGGGGACTAATTCACCCCTCCACTTT
d_gene: -; v_gene: TRBV5-6; j_gene: TRBJ1-6; abundance: once; CDR3aa: CASSSRSSYNSPLHF; CDR3nt: TGTGCCAGCAGCTCCAGGAGCTCCTATAATTCACCCCTCCACTTT
d_gene: -; v_gene: TRBV6-1; j_gene: TRBJ1-1; abundance: once; CDR3aa: CASSERGHMAMNTEAFF; CDR3nt: TGTGCCAGCAGTGAAAGAGGACACATGGCCATGAACACTGAAGCTTTCTTT
d_gene: -; v_gene: TRBV7-2; j_gene: TRBJ2-5; abundance: -; CDR3aa: CASSLVGLPQETQYF; CDR3nt: TGTGCCAGCAGCTTAGTAGGGCTGCCACAAGAGACCCAGTACTTC
d_gene: TRBD1; v_gene: TRBV19; j_gene: TRBJ2-5; abundance: -; CDR3aa: CASSIEGQRGQETQYF; CDR3nt: TGTGCCAGTAGTATAGAGGGACAGAGGGGCCAAGAGACCCAGTACTTC
d_gene: -; v_gene: TRBV9; j_gene: TRBJ2-7; abundance: -; CDR3aa: CASSGEGRASVQYF; CDR3nt: TGTGCCAGCAGCGGAGAGGGACGGGCTAGTGTGCAGTACTTC